This T cell receptor (beta chain) was profiled in a study of beta chain features in type 1 diabetes. The overall study: The patient and healthy donor groups were comparable for age, gender and cell yields.

Of note for this clone: Its target is unknown.

General study findings and limits: It was among patients, rather than healthy donors, that naive, central memory and Treg TCRB repertoires appeared more similar. Any HLA-type effect on TCRB rearrangement remained unresolved here. TCRB CDR3s from Type 1 diabetes patients were moderately but significantly shorter in all four CD4+ subsets.

V was pared by 3 bases and J by 2 bases, with 4 bases of the junction left unmatched. CDR3 length: 15 amino acids. The germline gives CDR1 KGHSH, CDR2 LQKENI. Expressed TCRB transcripts were sequenced because the isolated RNA had all been reverse transcribed beforehand. TCRdb's table, derived via immunoSEQ multiplex PCR, lists solely in-frame clones and lacks some. The data contain under 500,000 clones, around 30% of them singletons. The source material was naive CD4+ T cells from blood. The rearrangement joins TRBV18 to TRBJ2-7; 10 bases map to TRBD1. The receptor was derived from a man between 18 and 29 years old in good health. CDR3 DNA: TGTGCCAGCTCACCGGGACAGGGGAAAACCTACGAGCAGTACTTC. Protein sequence: CASSPGQGKTYEQYF.